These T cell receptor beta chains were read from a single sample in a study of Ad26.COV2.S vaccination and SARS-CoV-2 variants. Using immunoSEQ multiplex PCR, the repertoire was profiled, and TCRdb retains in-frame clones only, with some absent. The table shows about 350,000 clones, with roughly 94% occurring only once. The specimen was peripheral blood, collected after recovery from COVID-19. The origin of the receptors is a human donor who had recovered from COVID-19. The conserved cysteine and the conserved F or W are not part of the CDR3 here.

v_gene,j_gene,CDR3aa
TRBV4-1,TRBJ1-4,ASRPQATTNEKLF
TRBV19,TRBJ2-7,ASGPGQGRSYEQY
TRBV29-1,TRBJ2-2,SASILRTGGELF
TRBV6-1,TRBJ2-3,ASSEGRAKDTQY
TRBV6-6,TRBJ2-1,ASSYSLPSLADEQF
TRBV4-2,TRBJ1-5,ASSPGGQPQH
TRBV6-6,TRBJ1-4,ASRSGTGDEKLF
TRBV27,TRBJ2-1,ASSLGYRVSYNEQF
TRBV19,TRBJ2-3,ASSSGTDPSTDTQY
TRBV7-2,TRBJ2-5,ASSLAAFSWD
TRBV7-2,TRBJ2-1,ASSLGGFLGYNEQF
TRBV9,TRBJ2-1,ASSVDSGALL
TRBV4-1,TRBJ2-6,ASSQHTLTSSITSSGANVLT
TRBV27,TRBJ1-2,ASSLSETFPGYT
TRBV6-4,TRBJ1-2,ASRRDTLANSGYT
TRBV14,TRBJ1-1,ASSPGISGQRLTEAF
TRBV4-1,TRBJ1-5,ASSPTRTGQPQH
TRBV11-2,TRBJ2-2,ASSPQGPGELF
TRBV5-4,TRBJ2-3,ASNLRDRGIDTQY
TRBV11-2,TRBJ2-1,ASSSRLAGAGNEQF
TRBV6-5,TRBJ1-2,ASSYSRFRDSYGYT
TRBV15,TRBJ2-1,ATSRDIGASNEQF
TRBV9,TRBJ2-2,ASSPQKGHGELF
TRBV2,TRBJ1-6,ASQPGQGNNSPLH
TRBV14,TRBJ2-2,ASSPQGAITGELF
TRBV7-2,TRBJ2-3,ASSYRGTDTQY
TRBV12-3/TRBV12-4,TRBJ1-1,ASSLATGTEAF
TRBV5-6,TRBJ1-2,ASSLGARTGLGYGYT
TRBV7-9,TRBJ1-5,ASSIGTGDQPQH
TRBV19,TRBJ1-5,ASKAQGSNQPQH
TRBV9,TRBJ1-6,ASSVGPGNSPLH
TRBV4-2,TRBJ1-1,ASSQDRNTEAF
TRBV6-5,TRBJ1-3,ASSLDRAGNTIY
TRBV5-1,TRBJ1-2,ASSLGRDRVFYGYT
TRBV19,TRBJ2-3,ASSISPRLDTQY
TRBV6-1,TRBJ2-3,ASSVFLAGGSTDTQY
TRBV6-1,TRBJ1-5,ASSEGQINQPQH
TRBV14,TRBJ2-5,ASSQQETQY
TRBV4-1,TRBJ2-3,ASSQPGWATDTQY
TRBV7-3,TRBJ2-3,ASSYGLKRSTDTQY
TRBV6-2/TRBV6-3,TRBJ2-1,ASSYRGSVDNEQF
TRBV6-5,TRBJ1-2,ASSTRGIYGYT
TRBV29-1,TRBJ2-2,SVVPTGGLTGELF
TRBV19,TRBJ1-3,ASSYPGPRSGNTIY
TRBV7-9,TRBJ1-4,ASSLGGPSNEKLF
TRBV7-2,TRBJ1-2,ASSLDGALGGYT
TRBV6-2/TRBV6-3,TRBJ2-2,ASSYAAGELF
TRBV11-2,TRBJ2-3,ASSLEVGMMSTDTQY
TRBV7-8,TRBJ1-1,ASSVRRTGGMNTEAF
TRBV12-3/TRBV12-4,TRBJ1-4,ASSLGGNEKLF
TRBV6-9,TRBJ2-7,ASSILTSGDGYEQY
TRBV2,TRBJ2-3,ASKRTGGEDTQY
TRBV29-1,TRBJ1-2,SAQDRDRGYT
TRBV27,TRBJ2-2,ASRKTPTGELF
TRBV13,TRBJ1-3,ASSKQGDGNTIY
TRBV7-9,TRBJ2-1,ASSILPQGYGNEQF
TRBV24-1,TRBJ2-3,ATSDRQGYTDTQY
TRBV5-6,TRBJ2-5,ASSRGPQETQY